This T cell receptor beta chain appears in the sequencing data of a study of control samples from healthy donors and cancer patients. Sequencing was performed with immunoSEQ multiplex PCR; in TCRdb, only in-frame clones are kept and a portion is missing. The repertoire holds tens of thousands of clones, with around four fifths as singletons. Germline V gives CDR1 SNHLY, CDR2 FYNNEI. This CDR3 has 15 amino acids. V lost 5 bases to trimming and J lost 4 bases, with 17 bases between them. The chain uses TRBV2 and TRBJ1-1; D is uncertain. The sample was blood. The clonotype comes from a young man in good health. The CDR3 sequence is CASSRNSVSSTEAFF. The CDR3 DNA reads as TGTGCCAGCAGTCGGAATAGTGTCAGTAGCACTGAAGCTTTCTTT. Full variable domain (missing parts from reference TRBV2 and TRBJ1-1): EPEVTQTPSHQVTQMGQEVILRCVPISNHLYFYWYRQILGQKVEFLVSFYNNEISEKSEIFDDQFSVERPDGSNFTLKIRSTKLEDSAMYFCASSRNSVSSTEAFFGQGTRLTVV.